The source of this T cell receptor beta chain is a study of identical twins. General observations from the study: In drawing conclusions, the study used cross-sectional statistical analysis and did not follow the same donors.

With template switching, a universal primer site was added, and the cDNA carried unique molecular identifiers. TCRdb called the 5' RACE reads again in MiXCR, with one record for every CDR3 protein. Of approximately 1.8 million distinct CDR3 sequences in the sample, less than 35% were seen once. A word on this clonotype: No antigen is known for it. The junction departs from germline at one end; a sequencing error may be responsible.

CDR3 length equals 13 residues. Germline CDR1 GTSNPN, CDR2 SVGIG (reference sequence). The TCR originated in a newborn girl in good health. This chain joins TRBV30 and TRBJ1-5, with 9 positions matching TRBD1. The specimen sequenced was cord blood. The CDR3 DNA follows: TGTGCCTGGAGCGACAGGGGGGATCACCCCCAGCATTTT. Protein product: CAWSDRGDHPQHF.